This TCR beta chain was retrieved from a study of human T cells and chemical hapten exposure. Study summary: Patients, mostly women, had alopecia areata, alopecia totalis or alopecia universalis.

The time point: pre-sensitization, week 0. Indicated treatment: therapeutic diphenylcyclopropenone sensitization with weekly scalp DPC. Germline-derived CDR1 and CDR2 are SGHDN and FVKESK. V shed 1 base, J shed 0 bases, and the junction held 5 bases outside the gene matches. The CDR3 extends over 17 amino acids. This clonotype was seen a few times. TCRdb independently ran MiXCR on the RACE reads; one entry per CDR3 protein. This table holds under 100,000 distinct CDR3 sequences, approximately 9% found once. The sequencing used whole blood, collected in connection with sensitization to the hapten diphenylcyclopropenone (DPC). This chain joins TRBV14 and TRBJ2-4, with TRBD2 matching over 8 bases. The source is a man aged 35 to 55 with alopecia areata. Some clones in this sample may be carry-over from other donors' samples. Written as DNA, the CDR3 is TGTGCCAGCAGCCAAGCGGGAGCGGGGGCAGCCAAAAACATTCAGTACTTC. Protein sequence: CASSQAGAGAAKNIQYF.